This TCR beta chain derives from a study of monozygotic twins with inflammatory bowel disease. Study-level points and caveats: The results supported no single strong signal or clonotype associated with IBD.

Concerning this clonotype: The antigen is undetermined.

There were eight separate reactions per sample in which cDNA was made. TCRdb processed the 5' RACE reads again and assigns one entry to each CDR3 protein, with no DNA. The listing contains 300,000 to 350,000 distinct CDR3 sequences. CDR3 size: 16 residues. Germline CDR1 is MGHRA and CDR2 is YSYEKL. The receptor's source is a human donor with ulcerative colitis or Crohn's disease, or a healthy co-twin of an affected twin (not recorded which). This sequence joins TRBV4-1 and TRBJ2-3; absent DNA, TCRdb's TRBD1 call cannot be checked. Sample: blood. The CDR3: CASSQEPNREADTQYF.